The sequence of this T cell receptor beta chain was determined in a study of T cells in Graves' hyperthyroidism and ophthalmopathy (dated by TCRdb to the late 2010s). In terms of the full investigation: Peripheral blood was sampled at the time of initial diagnosis, prior to any treatment. To identify distinguishing TCR V-J signatures, a discovery cohort of around 100 patients was used, comprising some 45 with Graves' ophthalmopathy and roughly 60 with stable Graves' hyperthyroidism. Whether ophthalmopathy could be predicted prospectively was tested in an independent validation cohort made up of 18 to 20 hyperthyroidism patients plus 17 patients who later progressed to ophthalmopathy. The 100 or so discovery patients were randomly divided into training and test sets at a 7:3 ratio. The study also compared thyroid tissue and blood T-cell repertoires from five or six Graves' hyperthyroidism patients. Following sampling, methimazole starting at 30 mg daily was given to hyperthyroidism patients, and high-dose intravenous methylprednisolone was given to ophthalmopathy patients. The paper describes TCR Vbeta CDR3 sequencing of around 140 peripheral blood samples, made up of 43 ophthalmopathy patients, around 78 hyperthyroidism patients and some 17 progressor patients.

TCR beta CDR3 regions were amplified from RNA transcripts. The TCR CDR3 was subjected to a first round of RT-PCR using the HTBI primer set and the Qiagen OneStep RT-PCR kit. Libraries were constructed in a second round of multiplex PCR, after which size selection and purification were performed. Sequencing of the libraries was done on an Illumina HiSeq2000 using paired-end 100 bp reads. From the authors' description of their analysis: SOAPnuke was used to process the raw data, throwing out any read that contained adapters or uncalled bases, had a mean Phred below 15, or lacked an exact constant-primer or identifier match. COPE v1.2.5 was used to merge high-quality paired reads, and clonotypes were defined as unique nucleotide sequences. MiTCR v1.1 was used to align the clonotypes against IMGT TRBV, TRBD and TRBJ reference segments. Only V-J combinations with frequency above 0.0001, covering 99.2% of repertoires, were analysed. A TCS score was defined as the ratio between F50 (clonal expansion) and ExV (chaos), using BLOSUM62-based TCRdist between CDR3 peptides within each V-J. Welch's t-statistics and random forest reduced roughly 540 V-J features to around 14, which were used in a naive Bayes classifier (R e1071). TCRdb reprocessing: public reads trimmed at Q25 with fastp, clones called with MiXCR, in-frame beta chains kept. Under each unique CDR3 protein, matching rows form one entry showing the most common genes and DNA. TCRdb's processing, not the authors', yielded these V and J calls. This sample lists roughly 500,000 distinct CDR3 sequences; approximately 15% were detected once. The ten largest account for more than 5% of the sample.

Hyperthyroidism patients were newly diagnosed, with disease duration under 2 months, and aged 18 to 65 years. Exclusion was applied to patients with uncontrolled infections, other autoimmune diseases, pregnancy or lactation. Diagnoses were established on the basis of clinical symptoms, serum thyroxine and TRAb, thyroid ultrasound, and orbital computed tomography. For progressor patients, blood was drawn at the first diagnosis of hyperthyroidism, before any ophthalmopathy symptoms had appeared. Ficoll-Paque density gradient centrifugation was used to isolate PBMCs from about 10 ml of fresh peripheral blood. Progressor patients were first diagnosed with Graves' hyperthyroidism and then developed ophthalmopathy during follow-up. Total RNA was extracted using Trizol reagent, and RNA quality was assessed on an Agilent 2100 Bioanalyzer. Clipping removes 3 bases from V and 5 bases from J, with 7 as the unmatched junction base count. Taken from the germline V gene (reference sequence), the CDR1 and CDR2 loops are DFQATT and SNEGSKA. The CDR3 starts with the cysteine, ends with the phenylalanine, and has 14 residues. Only the CDR3 part of the read is kept: 42 bases, read in frame from the first base.

Regarding this clonotype: Its recognized antigen is unknown. No qualities accompany the bases; no much larger clone lies one base away.

Here is what the overall study found, with its caveats: Blood samples also contained most of the expanded thyroid clonotypes (frequency above 0.001), which suggests that blood repertoires may reflect thyroid immune responses. Sample size was not statistically predetermined, and investigators were not blinded to group allocation. During validation, the model predicted progression to ophthalmopathy a median of approximately six months ahead of onset, with just under 71% sensitivity and 72% to 85% specificity. A 13 V-J signature model separated ophthalmopathy from stable hyperthyroidism, with approximately 87% sensitivity and roughly 84% specificity in cross-validation and 80%/75% in testing.

The V and J genes are TRBV20-1 and TRBJ2-1, and 7 junction bases match TRBD2. This clonotype originated in a woman younger than 45 with Graves' hyperthyroidism that later progressed to Graves' ophthalmopathy. The sequenced sample consisted of blood. The CDR3 in this case is CSARAGEVNNEQFF. The nucleotide sequence is given as TGCAGTGCTAGGGCGGGAGAGGTCAACAATGAGCAGTTCTTC.